The clone carrying this TCR beta chain was seen many times. The antigen is undetermined. This sample was included in a study of identical twins. Study-level points and caveats: Beta out-of-frame sequences showed weaker excess sharing between twins. Analyses of zero insertions could be partly confounded by invariant MAIT and iNKT cells. Out-of-frame alpha sequences shared by twins showed excess low generation probability.

The CDR3 contains 16 residues. Germline CDR1 reads MNHEY; CDR2 reads SVGEGT. V gave up 6 bases and J gave up 3 bases, with 19 bases separating them. From the 5' RACE reads, TCRdb called clonotypes with MiXCR, one entry per CDR3 protein. The top ten hold less than 4% of the sample, which has 250,000 to 300,000 distinct CDR3 sequences, approximately 8.3% seen once. Another study also made use of these data, one on yellow fever vaccine responses in identical twins.

This receptor was identified in a young woman in good health. The chain employs TRBV6-2 or TRBV6-3 and TRBJ2-3; possibly TRBD1 for D (6 bases). Sample: CD8+ T cells sorted from blood. CDR3: CASSGAGQLPTDTQYF. The CDR3 DNA is TGTGCCAGCAGCGGTGCAGGACAGCTCCCTACAGATACGCAGTATTTT.